This T cell receptor beta chain was observed in a study of OX40 agonist ivuxolimab in advanced cancers. The germline gives CDR1 LNHNV, CDR2 YYDKDF (reference sequence). The germline V and J ends were trimmed by 3 bases and 4 bases, with 13 bases remaining between them. The length of the CDR3 is 14 residues. General study points: At doses 0.1 to 3.0 mg/kg, CD4+ and CD8+ clones expanded.

Points on this clone: Its matching antigen is unknown.

TCRdb's table, derived via immunoSEQ multiplex PCR, lists solely in-frame clones and lacks some. The sample holds 35,000 to 40,000 clones, about 90% seen once. V usage is TRBV15 and J usage is TRBJ2-7; no reliable D call. The TCR was taken from an adult with an advanced solid tumor such as melanoma, head and neck, liver or kidney cancer. The sample consisted of CD4+ or CD8+ T cells sorted from blood, taken in a trial of the OX40 agonist ivuxolimab. CDR3 protein: CATSRRREYYEQYF. For the CDR3, the DNA is TGTGCCACCAGCAGGAGGCGCGAGTATTACGAGCAGTACTTC.